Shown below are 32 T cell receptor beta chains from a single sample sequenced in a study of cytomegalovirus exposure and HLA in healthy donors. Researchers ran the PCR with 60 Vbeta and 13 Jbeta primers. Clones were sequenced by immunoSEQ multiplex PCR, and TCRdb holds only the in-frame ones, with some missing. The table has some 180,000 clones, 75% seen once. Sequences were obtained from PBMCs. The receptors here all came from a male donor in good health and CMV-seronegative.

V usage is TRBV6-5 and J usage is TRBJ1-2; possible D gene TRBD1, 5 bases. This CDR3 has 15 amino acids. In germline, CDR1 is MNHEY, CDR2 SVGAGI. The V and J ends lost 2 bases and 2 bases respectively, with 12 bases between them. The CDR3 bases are TGTGCCAGCAGTTACATGGGGGGTTTCAACTATGGCTACACCTTC. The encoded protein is CASSYMGGFNYGYTF.

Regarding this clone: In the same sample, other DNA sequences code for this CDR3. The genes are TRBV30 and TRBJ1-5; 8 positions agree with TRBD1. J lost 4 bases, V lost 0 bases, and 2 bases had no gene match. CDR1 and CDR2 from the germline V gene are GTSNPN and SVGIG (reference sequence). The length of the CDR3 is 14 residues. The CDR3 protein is CAWSVGTGNQPQHF. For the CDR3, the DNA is TGTGCCTGGAGTGTAGGGACAGGAAATCAGCCCCAGCATTTT.

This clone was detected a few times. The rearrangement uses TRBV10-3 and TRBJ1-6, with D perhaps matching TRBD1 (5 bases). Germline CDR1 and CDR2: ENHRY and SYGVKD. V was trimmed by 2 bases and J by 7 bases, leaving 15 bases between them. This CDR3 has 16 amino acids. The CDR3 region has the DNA TGTGCCATCAGTGAGCCCTGGGGGGTAACAAATTCACCCCTCCACTTT. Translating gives CAISEPWGVTNSPLHF.

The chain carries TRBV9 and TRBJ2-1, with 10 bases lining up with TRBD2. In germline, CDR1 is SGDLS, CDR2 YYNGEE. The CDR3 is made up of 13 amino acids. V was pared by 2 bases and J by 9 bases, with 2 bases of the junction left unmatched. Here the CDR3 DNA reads TGTGCCAGCAGCGTCGGACTAGCGGTTGAGCAGTTCTTC. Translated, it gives CASSVGLAVEQFF. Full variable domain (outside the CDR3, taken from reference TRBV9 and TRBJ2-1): DSGVTQTPKHLITATGQRVTLRCSPRSGDLSVYWYQQSLDQGLQFLIQYYNGEERAKGNILERFSAQQFPDLHSELNLSSLELGDSALYFCASSVGLAVEQFFGPGTRLTVL.

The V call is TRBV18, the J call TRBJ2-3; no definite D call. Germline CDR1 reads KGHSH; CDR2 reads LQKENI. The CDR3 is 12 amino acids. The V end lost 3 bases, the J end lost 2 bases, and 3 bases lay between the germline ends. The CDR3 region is CASSPSTDTQYF. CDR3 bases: TGTGCCAGCTCACCCTCCACAGATACGCAGTATTTT.

The CDR3 DNA reads TGTGCCAGCAGCCCATCTCAGTGGTACGAGCAGTACTTC. Its translation is CASSPSQWYEQYF. The rearrangement uses TRBV9 and TRBJ2-7; D is undetermined. This CDR3 has 13 residues. CDR1 and CDR2 from the germline V gene are SGDLS and YYNGEE. Trimming removed 4 bases at V and 4 bases at J, with 12 bases between.

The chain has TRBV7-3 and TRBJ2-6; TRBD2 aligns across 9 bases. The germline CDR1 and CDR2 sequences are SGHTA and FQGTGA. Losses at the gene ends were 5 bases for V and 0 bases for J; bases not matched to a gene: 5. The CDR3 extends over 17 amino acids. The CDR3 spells CASSPAGGPSGANVLTF. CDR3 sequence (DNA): TGTGCCAGCAGCCCCGCGGGAGGGCCCTCTGGGGCCAACGTCCTGACTTTC.

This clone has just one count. The CDR3 reads CASSQGQGTEAFF. The CDR3 nucleotides read TGTGCCAGCAGTCAGGGTCAGGGGACTGAAGCTTTCTTT. J is TRBJ1-1 and V is TRBV6-5; D might be TRBD1 (6 bases). CDR3 length equals 13 residues. V dropped 5 bases and J dropped 5 bases, with 12 bases sitting between them. Germline assignment: CDR1 MNHEY and CDR2 SVGAGI.

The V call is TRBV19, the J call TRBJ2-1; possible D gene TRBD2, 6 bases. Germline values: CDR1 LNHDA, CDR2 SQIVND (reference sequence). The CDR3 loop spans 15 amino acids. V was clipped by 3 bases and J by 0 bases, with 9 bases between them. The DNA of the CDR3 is TGTGCCAGTAGTATTTACGGGGGCTCCTACAATGAGCAGTTCTTC. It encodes CASSIYGGSYNEQFF.

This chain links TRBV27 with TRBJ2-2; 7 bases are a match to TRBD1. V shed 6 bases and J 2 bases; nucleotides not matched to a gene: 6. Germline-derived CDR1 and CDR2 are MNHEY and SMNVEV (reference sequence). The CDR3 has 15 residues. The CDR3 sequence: CASSSDRYNTGELFF. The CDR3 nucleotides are TGTGCCAGCAGCTCGGACAGGTATAACACCGGGGAGCTGTTTTTT.

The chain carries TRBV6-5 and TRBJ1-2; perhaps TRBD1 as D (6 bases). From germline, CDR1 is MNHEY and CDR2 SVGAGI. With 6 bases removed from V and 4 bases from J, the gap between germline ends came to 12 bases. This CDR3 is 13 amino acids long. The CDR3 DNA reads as TGTGCCAGCAGCCGCAGGGGTGCCTATGGCTACACCTTC. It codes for CASSRRGAYGYTF.

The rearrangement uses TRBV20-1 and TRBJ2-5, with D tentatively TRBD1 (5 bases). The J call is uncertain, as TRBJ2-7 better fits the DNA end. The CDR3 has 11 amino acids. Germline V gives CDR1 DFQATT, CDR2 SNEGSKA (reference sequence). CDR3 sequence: CSAQDNYEQYF. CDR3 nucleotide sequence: TGCAGTGCGCAGGACAACTACGAGCAGTACTTC.

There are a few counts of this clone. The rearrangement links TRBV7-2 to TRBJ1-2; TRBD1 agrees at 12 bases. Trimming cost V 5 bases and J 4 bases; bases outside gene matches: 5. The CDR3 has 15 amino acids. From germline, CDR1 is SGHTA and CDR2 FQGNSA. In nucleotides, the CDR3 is TGTGCCAGCAGCGCCGGGACAGGGGGCTTCTATGGCTACACCTTC. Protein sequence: CASSAGTGGFYGYTF.

CDR3 in amino acids: CASSYPSNEQFF. CDR3 in DNA: TGTGCCAGCAGTTACCCCAGCAATGAGCAGTTCTTC. V is TRBV6-6 and J is TRBJ2-1, with D unresolved. CDR3 length: 12 amino acids. Trimming stripped 2 bases from V and 6 bases from J, with 5 bases between. Germline V gene lookup returns CDR1 MNHNY and CDR2 SVGAGI (reference sequence).

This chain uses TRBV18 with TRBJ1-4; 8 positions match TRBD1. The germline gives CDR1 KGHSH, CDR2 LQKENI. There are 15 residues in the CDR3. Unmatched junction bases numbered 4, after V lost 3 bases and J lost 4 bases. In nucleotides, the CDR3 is TGTGCCAGCTCACCCCCGGACAGGGATAATGAAAAACTGTTTTTT. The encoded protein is CASSPPDRDNEKLFF.

CDR3 residues: CASSAGTGVQPQHF. The CDR3 DNA reads TGCGCCAGCAGCGCCGGGACAGGGGTGCAGCCCCAGCATTTT. J is TRBJ1-5 and V is TRBV5-1; 10 bases are shared with TRBD1. With V trimmed by 4 bases and J by 7 bases, 5 bases remained unmatched. Per germline, CDR1 SGHRS and CDR2 YFSETQ. This CDR3 contains 14 residues.

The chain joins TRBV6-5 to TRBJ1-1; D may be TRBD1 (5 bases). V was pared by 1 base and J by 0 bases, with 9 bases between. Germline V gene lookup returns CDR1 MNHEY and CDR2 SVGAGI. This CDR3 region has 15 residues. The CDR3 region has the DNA TGTGCCAGCAGTTACTGGGCAGGGATGAACACTGAAGCTTTCTTT. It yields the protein CASSYWAGMNTEAFF.

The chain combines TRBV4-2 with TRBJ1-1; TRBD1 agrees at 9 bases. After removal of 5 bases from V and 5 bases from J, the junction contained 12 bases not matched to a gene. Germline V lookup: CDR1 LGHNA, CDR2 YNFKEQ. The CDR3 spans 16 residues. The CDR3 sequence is CASSGRVATGGTEAFF. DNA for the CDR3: TGTGCCAGCAGCGGTCGGGTGGCGACAGGGGGAACTGAAGCTTTCTTT.

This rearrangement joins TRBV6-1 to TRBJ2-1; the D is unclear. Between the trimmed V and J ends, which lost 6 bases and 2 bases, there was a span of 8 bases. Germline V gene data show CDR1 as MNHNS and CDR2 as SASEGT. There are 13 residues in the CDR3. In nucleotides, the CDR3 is TGTGCCAGCAGCCGTATCGCCTACAATGAGCAGTTCTTC. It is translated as CASSRIAYNEQFF.

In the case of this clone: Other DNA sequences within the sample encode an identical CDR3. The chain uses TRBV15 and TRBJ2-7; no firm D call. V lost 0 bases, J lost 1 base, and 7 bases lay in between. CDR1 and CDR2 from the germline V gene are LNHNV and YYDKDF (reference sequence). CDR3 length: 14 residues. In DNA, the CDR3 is TGTGCCACCAGCAGAGATAGGAGTTCCTACGAGCAGTACTTC. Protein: CATSRDRSSYEQYF.

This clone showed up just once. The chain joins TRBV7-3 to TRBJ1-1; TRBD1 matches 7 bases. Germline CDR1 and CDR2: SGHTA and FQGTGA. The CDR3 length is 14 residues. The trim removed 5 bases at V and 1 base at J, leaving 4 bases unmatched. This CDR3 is CASSPGQTNTEAFF. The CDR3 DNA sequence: TGTGCCAGCAGCCCGGGACAGACGAACACTGAAGCTTTCTTT.

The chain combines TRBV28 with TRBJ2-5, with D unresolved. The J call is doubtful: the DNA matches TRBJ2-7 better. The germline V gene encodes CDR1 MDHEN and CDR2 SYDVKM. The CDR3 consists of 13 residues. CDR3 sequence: CASKEINSYEQYF. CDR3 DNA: TGTGCCAGCAAGGAGATTAACTCCTACGAGCAGTACTTC.

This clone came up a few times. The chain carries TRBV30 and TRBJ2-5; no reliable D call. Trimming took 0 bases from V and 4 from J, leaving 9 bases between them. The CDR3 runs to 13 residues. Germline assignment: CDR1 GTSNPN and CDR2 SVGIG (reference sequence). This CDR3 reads CAWSVITRETQYF. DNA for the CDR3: TGTGCCTGGAGTGTTATCACTCGAGAGACCCAGTACTTC.

CDR3 protein: CASSPLTGTSSYNEQFF. Written as DNA, the CDR3 is TGTGCCAGCAGCCCCCTAACCGGGACTAGCTCCTACAATGAGCAGTTCTTC. V gene TRBV4-2 combines with J gene TRBJ2-1, with 8 bases aligning to TRBD2. V shed 4 bases and J 0 bases; nucleotides not matched to a gene: 8. From germline, CDR1 is LGHNA and CDR2 YNFKEQ. This CDR3 spans 17 amino acids.

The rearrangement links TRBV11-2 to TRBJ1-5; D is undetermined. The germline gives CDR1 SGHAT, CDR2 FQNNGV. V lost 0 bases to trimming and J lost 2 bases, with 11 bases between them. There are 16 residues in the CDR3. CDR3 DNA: TGTGCCAGCAGCTTAGATGGCAGGATGGGCAATCAGCCCCAGCATTTT. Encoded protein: CASSLDGRMGNQPQHF.

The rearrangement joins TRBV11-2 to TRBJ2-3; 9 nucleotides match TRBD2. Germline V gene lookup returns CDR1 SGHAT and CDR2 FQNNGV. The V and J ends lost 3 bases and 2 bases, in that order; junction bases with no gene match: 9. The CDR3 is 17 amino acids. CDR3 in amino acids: CASSLGSSGRNTDTQYF. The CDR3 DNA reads TGTGCCAGCAGCTTGGGGTCGAGCGGGAGGAACACAGATACGCAGTATTTT.

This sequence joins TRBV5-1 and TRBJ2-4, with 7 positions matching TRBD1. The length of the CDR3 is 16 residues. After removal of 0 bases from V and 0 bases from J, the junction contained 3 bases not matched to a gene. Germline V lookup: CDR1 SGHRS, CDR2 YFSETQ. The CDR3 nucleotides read TGCGCCAGCAGCTTGGAAGGGGGCGAAGCCAAAAACATTCAGTACTTC. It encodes CASSLEGGEAKNIQYF. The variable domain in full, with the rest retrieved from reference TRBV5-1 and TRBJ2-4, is KAGVTQTPRYLIKTRGQQVTLSCSPISGHRSVSWYQQTPGQGLQFLFEYFSETQRNKGNFPGRFSGRQFSNSRSEMNVSTLELGDSALYLCASSLEGGEAKNIQYFGAGTRLSVL.

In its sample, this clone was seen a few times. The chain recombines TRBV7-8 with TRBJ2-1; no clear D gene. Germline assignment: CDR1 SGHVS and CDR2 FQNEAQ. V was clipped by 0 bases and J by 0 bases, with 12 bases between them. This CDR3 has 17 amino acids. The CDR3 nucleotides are TGTGCCAGCAGCTTAGCTACTGGTATGAGCTCCTACAATGAGCAGTTCTTC. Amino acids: CASSLATGMSSYNEQFF. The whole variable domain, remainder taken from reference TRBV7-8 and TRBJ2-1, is GAGVSQSPRYKVAKRGQDVALRCDPISGHVSLFWYQQALGQGPEFLTYFQNEAQLDKSGLPSDRFFAERPEGSVSTLKIQRTQQEDSAVYLCASSLATGMSSYNEQFFGPGTRLTVL.

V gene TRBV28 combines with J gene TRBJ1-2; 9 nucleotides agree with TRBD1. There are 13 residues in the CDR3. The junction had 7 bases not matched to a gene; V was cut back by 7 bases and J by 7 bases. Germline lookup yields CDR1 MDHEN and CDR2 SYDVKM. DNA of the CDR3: TGTGCCAGCACCCCCGGGACAGGGTTTGGCTACACCTTC. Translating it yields CASTPGTGFGYTF.

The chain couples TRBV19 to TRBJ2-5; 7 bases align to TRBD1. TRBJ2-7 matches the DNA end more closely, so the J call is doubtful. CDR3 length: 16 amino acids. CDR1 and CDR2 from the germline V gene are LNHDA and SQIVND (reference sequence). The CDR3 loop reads CASSSLEGAKGYEQYF. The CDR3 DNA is TGTGCCAGTAGCTCCCTTGAGGGGGCCAAAGGCTACGAGCAGTACTTC.

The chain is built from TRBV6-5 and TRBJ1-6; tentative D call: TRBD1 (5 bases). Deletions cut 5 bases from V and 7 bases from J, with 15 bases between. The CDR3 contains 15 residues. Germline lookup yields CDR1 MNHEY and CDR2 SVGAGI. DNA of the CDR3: TGTGCCAGCAGTAGTCCGAAGGGGCAGAATTCACCCCTCCACTTT. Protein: CASSSPKGQNSPLHF.

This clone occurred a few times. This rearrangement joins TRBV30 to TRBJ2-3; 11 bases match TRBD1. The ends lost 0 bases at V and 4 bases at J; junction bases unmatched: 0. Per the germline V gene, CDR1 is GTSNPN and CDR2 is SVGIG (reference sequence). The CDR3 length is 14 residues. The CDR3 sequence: CAWSVGQGADTQYF. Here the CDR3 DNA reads TGTGCCTGGAGTGTGGGACAGGGGGCAGATACGCAGTATTTT. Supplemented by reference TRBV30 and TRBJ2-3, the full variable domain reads SQTIHQWPATLVQPVGSPLSLECTVEGTSNPNLYWYRQAAGRGLQLLFYSVGIGQISSEVPQNLSASRPQDRQFILSSKKLLLSDSGFYLCAWSVGQGADTQYFGPGTRLTVL.